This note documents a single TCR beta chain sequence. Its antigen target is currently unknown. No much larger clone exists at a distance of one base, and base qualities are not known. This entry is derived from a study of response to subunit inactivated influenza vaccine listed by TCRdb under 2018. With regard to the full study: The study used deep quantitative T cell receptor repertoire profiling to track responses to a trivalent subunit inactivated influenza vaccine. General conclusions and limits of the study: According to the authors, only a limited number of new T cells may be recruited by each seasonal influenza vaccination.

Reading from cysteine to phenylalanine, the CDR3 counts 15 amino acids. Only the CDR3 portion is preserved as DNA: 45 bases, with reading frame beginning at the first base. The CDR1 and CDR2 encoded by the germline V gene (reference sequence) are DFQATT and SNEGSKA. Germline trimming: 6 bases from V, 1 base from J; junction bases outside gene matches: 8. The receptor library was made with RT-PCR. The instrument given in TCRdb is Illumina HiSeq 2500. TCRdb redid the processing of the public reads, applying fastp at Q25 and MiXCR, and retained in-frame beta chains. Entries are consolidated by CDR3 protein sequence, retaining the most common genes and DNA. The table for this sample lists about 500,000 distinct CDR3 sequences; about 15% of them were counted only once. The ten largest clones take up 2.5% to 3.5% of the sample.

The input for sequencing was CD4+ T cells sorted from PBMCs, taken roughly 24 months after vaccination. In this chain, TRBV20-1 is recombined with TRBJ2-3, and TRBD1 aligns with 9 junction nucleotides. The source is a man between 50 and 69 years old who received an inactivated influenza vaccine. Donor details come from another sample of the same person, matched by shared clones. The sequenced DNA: TGCAGTGCCGCCCGAAGGACAGGGGGCACAGATACGCAGTATTTT. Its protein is CSAARRTGGTDTQYF.